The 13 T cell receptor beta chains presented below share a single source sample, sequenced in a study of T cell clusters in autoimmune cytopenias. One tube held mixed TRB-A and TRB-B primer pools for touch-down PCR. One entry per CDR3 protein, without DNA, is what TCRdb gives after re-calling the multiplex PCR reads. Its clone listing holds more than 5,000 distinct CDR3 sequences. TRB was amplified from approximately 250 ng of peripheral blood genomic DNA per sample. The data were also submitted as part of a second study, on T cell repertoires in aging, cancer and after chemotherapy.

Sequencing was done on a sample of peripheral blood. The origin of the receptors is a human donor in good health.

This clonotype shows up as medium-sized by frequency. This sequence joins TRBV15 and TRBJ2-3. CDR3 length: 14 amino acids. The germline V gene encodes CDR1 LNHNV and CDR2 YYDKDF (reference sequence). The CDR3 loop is CATSREVAADTQYF.

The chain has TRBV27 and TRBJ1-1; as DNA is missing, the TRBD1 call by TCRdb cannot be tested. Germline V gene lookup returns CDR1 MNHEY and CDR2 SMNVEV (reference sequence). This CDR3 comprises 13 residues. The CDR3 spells CASSYKQGLQAFF.

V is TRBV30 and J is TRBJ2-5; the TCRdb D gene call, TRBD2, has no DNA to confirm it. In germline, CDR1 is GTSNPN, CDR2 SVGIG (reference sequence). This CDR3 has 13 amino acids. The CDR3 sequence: CAWSVTGEATQYF. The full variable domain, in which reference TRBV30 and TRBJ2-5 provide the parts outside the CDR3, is SQTIHQWPATLVQPVGSPLSLECTVEGTSNPNLYWYRQAAGRGLQLLFYSVGIGQISSEVPQNLSASRPQDRQFILSSKKLLLSDSGFYLCAWSVTGEATQYFGPGTRLLVL.

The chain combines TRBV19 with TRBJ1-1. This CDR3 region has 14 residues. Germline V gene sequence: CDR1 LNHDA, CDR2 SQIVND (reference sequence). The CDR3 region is CASSPRAWNTEAFF.

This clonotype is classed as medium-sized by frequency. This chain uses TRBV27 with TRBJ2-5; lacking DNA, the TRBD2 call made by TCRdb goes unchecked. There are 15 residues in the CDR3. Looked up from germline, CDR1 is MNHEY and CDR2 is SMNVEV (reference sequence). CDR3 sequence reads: CASSLSSGGQETQYF.

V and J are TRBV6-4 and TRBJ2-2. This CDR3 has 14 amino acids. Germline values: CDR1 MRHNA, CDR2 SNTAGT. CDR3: CASSAEDSIGELFF.

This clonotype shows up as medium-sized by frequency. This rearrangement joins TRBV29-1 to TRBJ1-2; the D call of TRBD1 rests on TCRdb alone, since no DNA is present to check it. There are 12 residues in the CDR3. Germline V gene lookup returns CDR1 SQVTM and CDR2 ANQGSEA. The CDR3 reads CSGGDSYYGYTF.

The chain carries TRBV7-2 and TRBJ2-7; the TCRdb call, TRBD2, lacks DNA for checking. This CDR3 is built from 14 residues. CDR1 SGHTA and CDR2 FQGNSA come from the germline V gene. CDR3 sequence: CASTIRLAGGEQYF. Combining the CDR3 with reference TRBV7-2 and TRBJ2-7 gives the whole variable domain GAGVSQSPSNKVTEKGKDVELRCDPISGHTALYWYRQSLGQGLEFLIYFQGNSAPDKSGLPSDRFSAERTGGSVSTLTIQRTQQEDSAVYLCASTIRLAGGEQYFGPGTRLTVT.

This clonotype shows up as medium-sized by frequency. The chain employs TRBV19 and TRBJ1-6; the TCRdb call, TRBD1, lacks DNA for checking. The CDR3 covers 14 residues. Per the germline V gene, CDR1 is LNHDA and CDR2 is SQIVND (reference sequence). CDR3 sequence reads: CASSYDSYNSPLHF.

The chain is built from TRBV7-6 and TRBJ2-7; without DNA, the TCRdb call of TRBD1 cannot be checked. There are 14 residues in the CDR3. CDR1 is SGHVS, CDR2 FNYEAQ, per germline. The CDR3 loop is CASSRQGSSYEQYF.

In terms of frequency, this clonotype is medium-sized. The chain's CDR3 is CSVGSNSGTEAFF. V gene TRBV29-1 combines with J gene TRBJ1-1. The length of the CDR3 is 13 residues. The germline V gene encodes CDR1 SQVTM and CDR2 ANQGSEA.

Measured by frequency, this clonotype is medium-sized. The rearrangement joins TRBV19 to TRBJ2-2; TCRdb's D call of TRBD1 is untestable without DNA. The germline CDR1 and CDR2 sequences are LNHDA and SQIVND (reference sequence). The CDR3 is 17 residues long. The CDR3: CASSIPPAGEWTGELFF.

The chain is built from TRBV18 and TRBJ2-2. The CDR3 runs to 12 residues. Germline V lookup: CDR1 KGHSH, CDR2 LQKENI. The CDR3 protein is CASSPPTGELFF. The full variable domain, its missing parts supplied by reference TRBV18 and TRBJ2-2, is NAGVMQNPRHLVRRRGQEARLRCSPMKGHSHVYWYRQLPEEGLKFMVYLQKENIIDESGMPKERFSAEFPKEGPSILRIQQVVRGDSAAYFCASSPPTGELFFGEGSRLTVL.